Presented here are 20 T cell receptor beta chains from one specimen sequenced in a study of cytomegalovirus exposure and HLA in healthy donors. The PCR used 60 Vbeta and 13 Jbeta primers. Measured with immunoSEQ multiplex PCR; TCRdb has only the in-frame clones, and not every one. In the table there are roughly 190,000 clones, roughly 73% of which are singletons. The sample comprised PBMCs. The receptors were gathered from a female donor in good health and CMV-seronegative.

This chain links TRBV5-4 with TRBJ1-2; 7 bases agree with TRBD1. V gave up 4 bases and J gave up 4 bases; unmatched junction bases: 7. From germline, CDR1 is SGHNT and CDR2 YYREEE (reference sequence). This CDR3 is built from 14 residues. The CDR3: CASSPGGDSYGYTF. For the CDR3, the DNA is TGTGCCAGCAGCCCGGGGGGGGACAGCTATGGCTACACCTTC.

The chain carries TRBV19 and TRBJ2-1; D gene unclear. Trimming took 3 bases from V and 8 from J, leaving 17 bases between them. Per the germline V gene, CDR1 is LNHDA and CDR2 is SQIVND (reference sequence). The CDR3 is 15 residues long. CDR3 sequence: CASSMFGEQPDEQFF. The CDR3 coding sequence is TGTGCCAGTAGTATGTTTGGCGAACAGCCCGATGAGCAGTTCTTC.

This clone has a handful of counts. The rearrangement joins TRBV7-9 to TRBJ2-1, with D perhaps matching TRBD2 (5 bases). Trimming removed 5 bases at V and 2 bases at J, with 13 bases between. Germline V lookup: CDR1 SEHNR, CDR2 FQNEAQ (reference sequence). This CDR3 has 15 amino acids. In DNA form, the CDR3 reads TGTGCCAGCAGCGTTACTAGTATTCCCTACAATGAGCAGTTCTTC. This encodes CASSVTSIPYNEQFF.

This clone was detected only once. This chain joins TRBV19 and TRBJ2-7; 13 nucleotides line up with TRBD2. The germline gives CDR1 LNHDA, CDR2 SQIVND (reference sequence). The junction had 4 bases not matched to a gene; V was cut back by 6 bases and J by 5 bases. CDR3 size: 14 residues. CDR3 region: CASSRTSGSHEQYF. The DNA for the CDR3 is TGTGCCAGTAGCAGGACTAGCGGGAGTCACGAGCAGTACTTC.

This clone appeared a few times. The rearrangement joins TRBV13 to TRBJ1-4; 10 nucleotides match TRBD1. Germline CDR1 is PRHDT and CDR2 is FYEKMQ (reference sequence). The CDR3 covers 15 residues. The V gene end was trimmed by 3 bases and the J gene end by 11 bases; junction bases not matched to a gene: 9. DNA of the CDR3: TGTGCCAGCAGCTTCCGCCGACAGGGGGCTGGGAAACTGTTTTTT. Its translation is CASSFRRQGAGKLFF.

In this sample, this clone turned up once. This sequence joins TRBV6-5 and TRBJ1-2; a possible D gene is TRBD1 (5 bases). This CDR3 spans 13 amino acids. V shed 2 bases and J shed 4 bases, with 8 bases lying between them. Germline-derived CDR1 and CDR2 are MNHEY and SVGAGI. CDR3 amino acids: CASSYGRVYGYTF. The CDR3 region has the DNA TGTGCCAGCAGTTACGGCAGGGTCTATGGCTACACCTTC.

The chain uses TRBV6-5 and TRBJ2-7; 12 bases align to TRBD2. The CDR3 runs 15 residues. The V segment lost 5 bases and the J segment 4 bases; nucleotides outside the gene matches: 6. The V gene's germline CDR1 is MNHEY and CDR2 SVGAGI. The CDR3 here is CASSLEGTSGYEQYF. In DNA form, the CDR3 reads TGTGCCAGCAGTCTGGAAGGGACTAGCGGGTACGAGCAGTACTTC.

This clone was counted only a few times. The chain is built from TRBV19 and TRBJ1-1; D might be TRBD1 (6 bases). With 7 bases removed from V and 8 bases from J, the gap between germline ends came to 20 bases. The CDR3 consists of 14 residues. Germline lookup yields CDR1 LNHDA and CDR2 SQIVND (reference sequence). CDR3 in amino acids: CASTHLMRGGEAFF. The DNA for the CDR3 is TGTGCCAGTACACACCTAATGAGGGGGGGCGAAGCTTTCTTT.

This clone appeared a single time. The CDR3 coding sequence is TGTGCCAGCAGCCCCCAGGGGGTTACTAATGAAAAACTGTTTTTT. It translates to CASSPQGVTNEKLFF. V usage is TRBV9 and J usage is TRBJ1-4, with 7 bases identical to TRBD1. Germline assignment: CDR1 SGDLS and CDR2 YYNGEE. After removal of 4 bases from V and 2 bases from J, the junction contained 5 bases not matched to a gene. The CDR3 is 15 residues long. The entire variable domain, with the rest obtained from reference TRBV9 and TRBJ1-4, is as follows: DSGVTQTPKHLITATGQRVTLRCSPRSGDLSVYWYQQSLDQGLQFLIQYYNGEERAKGNILERFSAQQFPDLHSELNLSSLELGDSALYFCASSPQGVTNEKLFFGSGTQLSVL.

The chain employs TRBV2 and TRBJ1-3; perhaps TRBD1 as D (6 bases). CDR1 SNHLY and CDR2 FYNNEI come from the germline V gene. CDR3 length equals 15 residues. V shed 4 bases and J shed 0 bases, with 10 bases lying between them. The CDR3, as DNA: TGTGCCAGCAGTGGTGGACAGTTCTCTGGAAACACCATATATTTT. It specifies CASSGGQFSGNTIYF.

The genes are TRBV29-1 and TRBJ1-1, with D possibly being TRBD1 (5 bases). The CDR3 covers 13 residues. CDR1 is SQVTM, CDR2 ANQGSEA, per germline. Trimming removed 4 bases at V and 1 base at J, with 10 bases between. The CDR3 region is CSVGVDRNTEAFF. The CDR3 region has the DNA TGCAGCGTTGGAGTCGACAGGAACACTGAAGCTTTCTTT. Supplemented by reference TRBV29-1 and TRBJ1-1, the full variable domain reads SAVISQKPSRDICQRGTSLTIQCQVDSQVTMMFWYRQQPGQSLTLIATANQGSEATYESGFVIDKFPISRPNLTFSTLTVSNMSPEDSSIYLCSVGVDRNTEAFFGQGTRLTVV.

The chain uses TRBV28 and TRBJ1-1; D is possibly TRBD1 (5 bases). Germline V gene lookup returns CDR1 MDHEN and CDR2 SYDVKM. The CDR3 covers 14 residues. Trimming pared 8 bases from V and 5 bases from J, leaving 18 bases between. The CDR3 reads CASWRGASRTEAFF. CDR3 DNA: TGTGCCAGCTGGAGGGGAGCCAGTAGGACTGAAGCTTTCTTT.

The chain combines TRBV19 with TRBJ1-5; no firm D call. The CDR3 sequence is 13 residues long. The V and J ends lost 9 bases and 1 base respectively, with 10 bases between them. Germline V lookup: CDR1 LNHDA, CDR2 SQIVND (reference sequence). The CDR3 loop reads CASSLQSNQPQHF. In DNA, the CDR3 is TGTGCCAGCAGCCTACAGAGCAATCAGCCCCAGCATTTT.

The chain links TRBV19 to TRBJ1-6, with TRBD1 matching 8 bases. Germline lookup yields CDR1 LNHDA and CDR2 SQIVND (reference sequence). With V trimmed by 6 bases and J by 9 bases, 7 bases remained unmatched. The CDR3 contains 14 residues. The CDR3 protein is CASRGQGDGSPLHF. Written as DNA, the CDR3 is TGTGCCAGTAGAGGACAGGGAGATGGTTCACCCCTCCACTTT. The full variable domain, in which reference TRBV19 and TRBJ1-6 provide the parts outside the CDR3, is DGGITQSPKYLFRKEGQNVTLSCEQNLNHDAMYWYRQDPGQGLRLIYYSQIVNDFQKGDIAEGYSVSREKKESFPLTVTSAQKNPTAFYLCASRGQGDGSPLHFGNGTRLTVT.

This chain links TRBV2 with TRBJ2-7; 7 nucleotides align to TRBD2. CDR3 length equals 14 residues. Looked up from germline, CDR1 is SNHLY and CDR2 is FYNNEI. Trimming at V came to 4 bases and at J to 7 bases, leaving 10 bases not matched to a gene. The CDR3 region is CASSVGLGLGEQYF. The CDR3 DNA reads as TGTGCCAGCAGTGTCGGACTAGGACTTGGGGAGCAGTACTTC.

V is TRBV11-1 and J is TRBJ1-1; 9 bases align to TRBD1. CDR3 length equals 15 residues. V lost 5 bases, J lost 7 bases, and 11 bases stayed unmatched. Germline CDR1 and CDR2: SGHAT and FQDESV (reference sequence). The CDR3: CASSARGTGTIEAFF. CDR3 coding DNA: TGTGCCAGCAGCGCCCGCGGGACAGGGACCATTGAAGCTTTCTTT.

The chain uses TRBV30 and TRBJ2-3; the match to TRBD2 covers 9 bases. This CDR3 spans 15 amino acids. V was pared by 1 base and J by 0 bases, with 2 bases of the junction left unmatched. Germline CDR1 GTSNPN, CDR2 SVGIG (reference sequence). CDR3 bases: TGTGCCTGGAGTGGTAGCGGGAGTAGCACAGATACGCAGTATTTT. It yields the protein CAWSGSGSSTDTQYF.

This clone was found once. The chain uses TRBV14 and TRBJ2-1, with D possibly TRBD2 on 6 matching bases. V lost 4 bases and J lost 3, with 19 bases in between. Germline CDR1 SGHDN, CDR2 FVKESK. CDR3 length: 17 amino acids. The CDR3 loop reads CASSRIVIGGVYNEQFF. For the CDR3, the DNA is TGTGCCAGCAGCCGAATCGTTATCGGGGGAGTCTACAATGAGCAGTTCTTC.

The chain joins TRBV18 to TRBJ2-7, with 7 bases aligning to TRBD1. The germline V gene encodes CDR1 KGHSH and CDR2 LQKENI. The V segment lost 5 bases and the J segment 3 bases; nucleotides outside the gene matches: 10. The CDR3 is made up of 15 amino acids. CDR3: CASSENTGQSYEQYF. The CDR3 region has the DNA TGTGCCAGCTCAGAAAATACGGGACAGAGCTACGAGCAGTACTTC.

DNA for the CDR3: TGTGCCAGCAGCTTAAACAGGGCAGCGTATGGCTACACCTTC. This sequence encodes CASSLNRAAYGYTF. This chain connects TRBV7-9 to TRBJ1-2; D perhaps matches TRBD1 (6 bases). V dropped 2 bases and J dropped 5 bases, with 12 bases sitting between them. Germline V CDR1 and CDR2: SEHNR, FQNEAQ (reference sequence). The CDR3 length is 14 residues.